This T cell receptor (beta chain) was sequenced for a study of CXCR4 blockade with PD-1 therapy in pancreatic cancer (dated by TCRdb to 2018 to 2020). Background for the entire study: Multiplex immunohistochemistry and TCRbeta immunosequencing of resected pancreatic ductal adenocarcinoma were combined in the study with ex vivo slice culture in which PD-1 and CXCR4 blockade were tested. To look at intratumoral heterogeneity, the researchers TCR-sequenced two geographically distinct regions from each of about 6 tumors. Study-wide findings and limitations: The frequency of each amino acid clone correlated strongly with the number of distinct nucleotide rearrangements encoding that clone, suggesting convergent selection driven by common tumor antigens. Tumors had clonal expansion, with a mean productive clonality of around 0.15 compared with under 0.055 in healthy blood, yet clonality showed no correlation with survival. Only TCRbeta chains were sequenced, so true antigen-specificity overlap of convergent dominant clones remained unconfirmed pending paired alpha-beta single-cell sequencing.

None of the patients whose archived tumor blocks were used had received neoadjuvant therapy prior to resection. For the preserved-tissue arm, the study drew on fewer than 35 surgical resection samples taken from about two dozen pancreatic ductal adenocarcinoma patients who had not been treated previously. For the resection arm, DNA was extracted from ten 5-micron curls of FFPE tumor adjacent to the multiplex immunohistochemistry slide. CDR1 and CDR2 (SGHNT, YENEEA) derive from the germline V gene. The germline V end is reduced by 5 bases and the J end by 7 bases; junction bases left unmatched: 7. The CDR3 covers 15 residues, taking in both the cysteine and the phenylalanine. Just CDR3 DNA is preserved here, 45 bases in frame from base 1. Extracted DNA was used for immunosequencing of TCRbeta CDR3 regions with the immunoSEQ Assay at Adaptive Biotechnologies. The original pipeline was this. To quantify the absolute abundance of each unique TCRbeta CDR3, sequences were collapsed and filtered. Clonality was calculated as 1 minus Pielou's evenness, with only productive in-frame rearrangements included in the computation. Regional overlap tracked the top 100 nucleotide rearrangements across paired samples, with Morisita index comparing paired versus unrelated samples. The immunoSEQ Rearrangement Details tool was used to assess whether nucleotide rearrangements converged onto identical amino acid sequences. This is the immuneACCESS table as TCRdb keeps it, with only in-frame sequences that have V and J called. A part of the clones is gone; compared with another copy, unresolved V genes explain less than half, and the rest is unexplained. The V and J calls and the clone size are those of that table, but D and trimming were determined from the DNA. The sample data list approximately 17,000 clones, and approximately 68% of these were observed just once. The top ten constitute over 4.5% of the sample.

As regards this clone: No cognate antigen has been identified for it. No base qualities exist here, and no much larger clone lies one base off it.

Sequencing was performed on tumor tissue. The receptor's source is a human donor with pancreatic ductal adenocarcinoma. This chain joins TRBV11-3 to TRBJ2-1, and TRBD2 matches 11 of the central bases. CDR3 reads: CASSPPGLADNEQFF. Here is the DNA: TGTGCCAGCAGCCCACCGGGACTAGCGGATAATGAGCAGTTCTTC.